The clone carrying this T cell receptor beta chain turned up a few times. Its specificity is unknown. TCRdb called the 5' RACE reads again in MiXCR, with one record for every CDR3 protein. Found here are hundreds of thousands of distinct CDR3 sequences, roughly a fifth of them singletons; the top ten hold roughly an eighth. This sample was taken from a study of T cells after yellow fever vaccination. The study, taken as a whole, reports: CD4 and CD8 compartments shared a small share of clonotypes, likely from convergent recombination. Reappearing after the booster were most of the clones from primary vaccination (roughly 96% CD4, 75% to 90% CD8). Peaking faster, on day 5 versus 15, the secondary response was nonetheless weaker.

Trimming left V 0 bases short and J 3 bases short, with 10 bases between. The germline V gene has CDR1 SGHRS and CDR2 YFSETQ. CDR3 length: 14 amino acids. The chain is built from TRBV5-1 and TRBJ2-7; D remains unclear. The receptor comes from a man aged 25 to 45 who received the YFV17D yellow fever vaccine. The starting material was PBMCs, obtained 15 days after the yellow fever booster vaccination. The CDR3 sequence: CASSLESVLYEQYF. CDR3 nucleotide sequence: TGCGCCAGCAGCTTGGAGTCAGTCCTCTACGAGCAGTACTTC.